One and the same sample provided the 4 T cell receptor beta chains below, sequenced in a study of shared clonotypes between healthy human individuals. Clones were sequenced by immunoSEQ multiplex PCR, and TCRdb holds only the in-frame ones, with some missing. Of 2 million to 2.5 million clones in the sample, around 95% were seen once. Material: naive CD4+ T cells sorted from blood. Described subset: CD45RA+ positively selected. These receptors all come from a young man in good health.

The chain is built from TRBV28 and TRBJ2-7, with 7 bases fitting TRBD1. V gave up 6 bases and J gave up 1 base; unmatched junction bases: 9. Germline loops: CDR1 MDHEN, CDR2 SYDVKM. The CDR3 runs 15 residues. Here the CDR3 reads CASRQRQGGSYEQYF. DNA for the CDR3: TGTGCCAGCAGACAACGACAGGGTGGATCCTACGAGCAGTACTTC.

The chain couples TRBV4-1 to TRBJ1-6; D perhaps matches TRBD1 (5 bases). V lost 4 bases to trimming and J lost 6 bases, with 16 bases between them. The length of the CDR3 is 16 residues. CDR1 and CDR2 from the germline V gene are MGHRA and YSYEKL. CDR3 protein: CASSPPAGRLNSPLHF. The CDR3 nucleotides are TGCGCCAGCAGCCCCCCTGCGGGACGGCTTAATTCACCCCTCCACTTT.

The rearrangement links TRBV7-2 to TRBJ2-1; 11 positions match TRBD2. Germline V gene sequence: CDR1 SGHTA, CDR2 FQGNSA. J was trimmed by 8 bases and V by 5 bases; bases with no gene match: 5. This CDR3 spans 14 amino acids. CDR3 amino acids: CASSLSGRAHEQFF. As DNA, the CDR3 is TGTGCCAGCAGCCTTAGCGGGAGGGCCCATGAGCAGTTCTTC.

The chain is built from TRBV5-1 and TRBJ2-2, with no clear D. CDR1 is SGHRS and CDR2 is YFSETQ in the germline V gene. Trimming removed 2 bases at V and 4 bases at J, with 6 bases between. This CDR3 has 13 amino acids. CDR3 sequence reads: CASSLISTGELFF. CDR3 sequence (DNA): TGCGCCAGCAGCTTAATCAGCACCGGGGAGCTGTTTTTT.